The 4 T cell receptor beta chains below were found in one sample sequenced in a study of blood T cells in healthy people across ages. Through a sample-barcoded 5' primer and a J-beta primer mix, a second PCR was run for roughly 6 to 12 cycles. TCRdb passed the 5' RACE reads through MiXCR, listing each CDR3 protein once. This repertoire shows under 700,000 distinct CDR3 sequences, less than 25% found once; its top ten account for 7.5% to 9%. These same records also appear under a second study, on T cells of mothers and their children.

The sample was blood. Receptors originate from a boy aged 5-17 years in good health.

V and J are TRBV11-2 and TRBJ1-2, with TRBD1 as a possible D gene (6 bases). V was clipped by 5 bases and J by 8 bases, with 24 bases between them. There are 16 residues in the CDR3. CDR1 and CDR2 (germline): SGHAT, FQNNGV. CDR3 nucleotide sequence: TGTGCCAGCAGCGAAATGGGGGGCACGGATTCCTACGGCTACACCTTC. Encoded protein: CASSEMGGTDSYGYTF.

The CDR3 is CASSVGRVAGGVDTQYF. Here the CDR3 DNA reads TGTGCCAGCAGCGTAGGGCGGGTAGCGGGAGGAGTAGATACGCAGTATTTT. This chain uses TRBV9 with TRBJ2-3, with TRBD2 identical over 10 bases. Germline values: CDR1 SGDLS, CDR2 YYNGEE. V lost 0 bases to trimming and J lost 5 bases; unmatched junction nucleotides: 9. The CDR3 totals 17 residues.

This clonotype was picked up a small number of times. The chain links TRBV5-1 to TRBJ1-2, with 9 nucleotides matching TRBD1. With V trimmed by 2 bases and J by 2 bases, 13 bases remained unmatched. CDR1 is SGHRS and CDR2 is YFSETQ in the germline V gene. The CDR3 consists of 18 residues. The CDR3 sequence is CASSFSSFGQGKNYGYTF. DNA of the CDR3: TGCGCCAGCAGCTTCTCATCATTCGGACAGGGGAAGAACTATGGCTACACCTTC.

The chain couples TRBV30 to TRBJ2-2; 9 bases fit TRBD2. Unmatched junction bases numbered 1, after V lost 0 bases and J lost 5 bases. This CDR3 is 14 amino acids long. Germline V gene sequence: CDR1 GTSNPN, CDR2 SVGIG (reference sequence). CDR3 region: CAWSVLAGTGELFF. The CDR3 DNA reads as TGTGCCTGGAGTGTTCTAGCGGGGACCGGGGAGCTGTTTTTT.